This passage covers 27 T cell receptor beta chains from one sample sequenced in a study of cytomegalovirus exposure and HLA in healthy donors. Researchers ran the PCR with 60 Vbeta and 13 Jbeta primers. Sequenced by immunoSEQ multiplex PCR; TCRdb stores in-frame clones only, minus some. The sample includes about 140,000 clones, around 78% of them seen just once. Material: PBMCs. Receptor source: a young woman in good health and CMV-seropositive.

The CDR3 DNA reads as TGTGCCTGGACCATGACAGGATACGAGCAGTACTTC. Amino acids: CAWTMTGYEQYF. This chain links TRBV30 with TRBJ2-5; TRBD1 might be the D (6 bases). The DNA end is a closer match to TRBJ2-7, so the J assignment may be wrong. The CDR3 runs 12 residues. Germline lookup yields CDR1 GTSNPN and CDR2 SVGIG (reference sequence).

The J gene is TRBJ1-3, the V gene TRBV28; 9 nucleotides match TRBD1. After removal of 1 base from V and 4 bases from J, the junction contained 5 bases not matched to a gene. The CDR3 sequence is 16 residues long. The germline CDR1 and CDR2 sequences are MDHEN and SYDVKM. CDR3 sequence (DNA): TGTGCCAGCAGTTTATTACAGGGGGCCGCCGGAAACACCATATATTTT. Translation gives CASSLLQGAAGNTIYF.

This chain joins TRBV27 and TRBJ1-2, with D hard to call. Per germline, CDR1 MNHEY and CDR2 SMNVEV (reference sequence). V lost 0 bases to trimming and J lost 4 bases, with 6 bases between them. CDR3 length: 13 amino acids. The CDR3 here is CASSLSSGYGYTF. The CDR3 coding sequence is TGTGCCAGCAGTTTATCGTCGGGCTATGGCTACACCTTC.

The chain recombines TRBV12-5 with TRBJ1-5; 8 positions agree with TRBD1. The CDR3 totals 16 residues. The trim removed 5 bases at V and 4 bases at J, leaving 10 bases unmatched. Per the germline V gene, CDR1 is LGHNT and CDR2 is FRNRAP. DNA of the CDR3: TGTGCTAGTGGTCTCCGGACAGGGACCTCTAATCAGCCCCAGCATTTT. Amino acids: CASGLRTGTSNQPQHF.

The chain joins TRBV7-9 to TRBJ1-2; TRBD1 might be the D (6 bases). V was clipped by 5 bases and J by 1 base, with 11 bases between them. This CDR3 contains 14 residues. From germline, CDR1 is SEHNR and CDR2 FQNEAQ (reference sequence). The DNA of the CDR3 is TGTGCCAGCAGCCGAGAGGACAGTAACTATGGCTACACCTTC. Translating it yields CASSREDSNYGYTF.

This clone appeared a single time. The chain carries TRBV6-5 and TRBJ1-5, with D perhaps matching TRBD1 (6 bases). CDR1 and CDR2 from the germline V gene are MNHEY and SVGAGI. The CDR3 runs 14 residues. Trimming took 5 bases from V and 3 from J, leaving 11 bases between them. The CDR3 loop is CASSDAGANQPQHF. The CDR3, as DNA: TGTGCCAGCAGTGACGCGGGGGCCAATCAGCCCCAGCATTTT.

This chain joins TRBV6-4 and TRBJ2-3; D may be TRBD1 (5 bases). Germline values: CDR1 MRHNA, CDR2 SNTAGT. The CDR3 loop spans 12 amino acids. Trimming cost V 6 bases and J 3 bases, with 7 bases left between them. The DNA for the CDR3 is TGTGCCAGCAGCGCAGGGACAGATACGCAGTATTTT. Translated: CASSAGTDTQYF.

This clone has more than one count but fewer than ten. V gene TRBV2 combines with J gene TRBJ1-5, with D possibly matching TRBD1 (6 bases). The CDR3 covers 16 residues. The germline V gene encodes CDR1 SNHLY and CDR2 FYNNEI. The V end lost 6 bases, the J end lost 7 bases, and 22 bases lay between the germline ends. For the CDR3, the DNA is TGTGCCAGCAGGCCCGACCCATGGCAGGGGAGCCAGCCCCAGCATTTT. This sequence encodes CASRPDPWQGSQPQHF.

This clone was observed a handful of times. The chain couples TRBV11-3 to TRBJ2-3, with D perhaps matching TRBD2 (6 bases). The CDR3 is made up of 15 amino acids. Deletions cut 1 base from V and 0 bases from J, with 8 bases between. Germline V CDR1 and CDR2: SGHNT, YENEEA. The DNA for the CDR3 is TGTGCCAGCAGCTTAGGGGCGGGGAGCACAGATACGCAGTATTTT. It yields the protein CASSLGAGSTDTQYF.

This chain links TRBV28 with TRBJ2-1; TRBD2 might be the D (6 bases). The length of the CDR3 is 17 residues. Trimming took off 2 bases at V and 5 bases at J, with 19 bases between the two ends. Germline lookup yields CDR1 MDHEN and CDR2 SYDVKM. The CDR3 DNA is TGTGCCAGCAGTTTAATGTCGTGGGCTGGAGGGGACAATGAGCAGTTCTTC. The encoded protein is CASSLMSWAGGDNEQFF.

The chain recombines TRBV18 with TRBJ1-4, with D tentatively TRBD1 (6 bases). This CDR3 has 17 amino acids. Looked up from germline, CDR1 is KGHSH and CDR2 is LQKENI. V was cut by 2 bases and J by 2 bases, with 15 bases left in between. CDR3 residues: CASSPSKGESTNEKLFF. CDR3 in DNA: TGTGCCAGCTCACCAAGTAAGGGGGAGAGCACTAATGAAAAACTGTTTTTT.

The chain has TRBV27 and TRBJ2-7, with 9 bases lining up with TRBD1. J gave up 5 bases and V 1 base, and 3 bases lay outside the gene matches. This CDR3 is 14 amino acids long. Per germline, CDR1 MNHEY and CDR2 SMNVEV (reference sequence). The CDR3 spells CASSLWDRAHEQYF. As DNA, the CDR3 is TGTGCCAGCAGTTTATGGGACAGGGCCCACGAGCAGTACTTC.

In regard to this clone: In the same sample, other DNA sequences code for this CDR3. This chain connects TRBV27 to TRBJ1-2; 8 positions agree with TRBD1. Germline-derived CDR1 and CDR2 are MNHEY and SMNVEV (reference sequence). The V segment lost 4 bases and the J segment 4 bases; nucleotides outside the gene matches: 11. This CDR3 contains 16 residues. The CDR3 nucleotides read TGTGCCAGCAGTTCCCTAGACAGGGGATTCGTCTATGGCTACACCTTC. This encodes CASSSLDRGFVYGYTF.

Only a few counts were recorded for this clone. The CDR3 reads CASSLALDRVSDEQYF. CDR3 nucleotides: TGTGCCAGCAGCTTAGCTTTAGACAGGGTAAGCGACGAGCAGTACTTC. The V and J genes are TRBV7-2 and TRBJ2-7; 7 bases map to TRBD1. V lost 0 bases and J lost 5; bases outside the gene matches: 10. This CDR3 region has 16 residues. CDR1 is SGHTA, CDR2 FQGNSA, per germline.

CDR3 DNA sequence: TGTGCCAGCAGCTTATCGGTGGTGGGCAGGGTCGGCTACGAGCAGTACTTC. It specifies CASSLSVVGRVGYEQYF. The chain carries TRBV11-2 and TRBJ2-7; D perhaps matches TRBD1 (5 bases). The CDR3 sequence is 17 residues long. Trimming took 2 bases from V and 3 from J, leaving 20 bases between them. Germline CDR1 and CDR2: SGHAT and FQNNGV.

V is TRBV30 and J is TRBJ2-7; tentatively, D is TRBD2 (5 bases). The length of the CDR3 is 12 residues. Trimming pared 7 bases from V and 6 bases from J, leaving 16 bases between. Germline V gene data show CDR1 as GTSNPN and CDR2 as SVGIG (reference sequence). DNA for the CDR3: TGTGCCTCGGAGGCACGGACGGGCGAGCAGTACTTC. Encoded protein: CASEARTGEQYF.

The table lists this clone with a few counts. The chain couples TRBV7-8 to TRBJ2-7, with 9 bases that match TRBD1. Germline values: CDR1 SGHVS, CDR2 FQNEAQ. The CDR3 spans 16 residues. Trimming took 0 bases from V and 2 from J; bases not matched to a gene: 5. CDR3 sequence: CASSLAGGQGTYEQYF. The CDR3 region has the DNA TGTGCCAGCAGCTTAGCGGGAGGACAGGGGACCTACGAGCAGTACTTC. The complete variable domain, with remaining parts taken from reference TRBV7-8 and TRBJ2-7, reads GAGVSQSPRYKVAKRGQDVALRCDPISGHVSLFWYQQALGQGPEFLTYFQNEAQLDKSGLPSDRFFAERPEGSVSTLKIQRTQQEDSAVYLCASSLAGGQGTYEQYFGPGTRLTVT.

The J gene is TRBJ2-7, the V gene TRBV11-2; D is possibly TRBD2 (7 bases). The CDR3 loop spans 14 amino acids. Trimming removed 1 base at V and 6 bases at J, with 13 bases between. CDR1 is SGHAT and CDR2 is FQNNGV in the germline V gene. The CDR3: CASSLGGGLIEQYF. CDR3 nucleotide sequence: TGTGCCAGCAGCTTAGGGGGGGGGCTCATCGAGCAGTACTTC.

The sample holds a few counts of this clone. This chain connects TRBV14 to TRBJ1-2; D not certain. Germline values: CDR1 SGHDN, CDR2 FVKESK. This CDR3 is 14 amino acids long. V gave up 3 bases and J gave up 5 bases, with 13 bases separating them. CDR3 bases: TGTGCCAGCAGCCATGAGGGTTCTTCTTATGGCTACACCTTC. Its protein is CASSHEGSSYGYTF.

The chain combines TRBV19 with TRBJ1-4; 7 bases agree with TRBD1. Germline V lookup: CDR1 LNHDA, CDR2 SQIVND (reference sequence). J was trimmed by 6 bases and V by 9 bases; bases with no gene match: 13. The CDR3 covers 15 residues. The CDR3 spells CASRPTGLRDEKLFF. For the CDR3, the DNA is TGTGCCAGCCGGCCGACAGGGCTGAGAGATGAAAAACTGTTTTTT.

This chain connects TRBV7-8 to TRBJ2-7, with TRBD1 as a possible D gene (6 bases). With 5 bases removed from V and 1 base from J, the gap between germline ends came to 18 bases. This CDR3 spans 16 amino acids. Germline loops: CDR1 SGHVS, CDR2 FQNEAQ. CDR3 in amino acids: CASSPFPGQRSYEQYF. The CDR3 DNA reads as TGTGCCAGCAGCCCGTTCCCGGGACAAAGATCCTACGAGCAGTACTTC. Filled out from reference TRBV7-8 and TRBJ2-7, the complete variable domain reads GAGVSQSPRYKVAKRGQDVALRCDPISGHVSLFWYQQALGQGPEFLTYFQNEAQLDKSGLPSDRFFAERPEGSVSTLKIQRTQQEDSAVYLCASSPFPGQRSYEQYFGPGTRLTVT.

The gene calls are TRBV20-1 and TRBJ2-7; no clear D. The germline CDR1 and CDR2 sequences are DFQATT and SNEGSKA (reference sequence). This CDR3 is built from 11 residues. Trimming took off 3 bases at V and 7 bases at J, with 10 bases between the two ends. The CDR3 loop is CSASAGWEQYF. CDR3 coding DNA: TGCAGTGCTAGCGCAGGATGGGAGCAGTACTTC.

The chain has TRBV10-2 and TRBJ2-1, with 8 bases lining up with TRBD2. CDR3 length: 13 residues. The trim removed 8 bases at V and 8 bases at J, leaving 8 bases unmatched. Germline loops: CDR1 WSHSY, CDR2 SAAADI. The CDR3 region has the DNA TGCGCCAGCTTCCCCGGACTAGCCTATGAGCAGTTCTTC. This codes for CASFPGLAYEQFF.

J is TRBJ1-4 and V is TRBV29-1, with 7 positions matching TRBD1. The CDR3 is 15 amino acids. Trimming took 6 bases from V and 0 from J; bases not matched to a gene: 7. CDR1 SQVTM and CDR2 ANQGSEA come from the germline V gene. The DNA of the CDR3 is TGCAGCGTACTGACCCAGGGGGCAACTAATGAAAAACTGTTTTTT. This codes for CSVLTQGATNEKLFF.

The chain recombines TRBV29-1 with TRBJ2-7, with 10 bases matching TRBD2. The germline gives CDR1 SQVTM, CDR2 ANQGSEA. With 4 bases clipped from V and 0 bases from J, the junction kept 15 bases outside the gene matches. There are 18 residues in the CDR3. For the CDR3, the DNA is TGCAGCGTTGGTGGGGCAGGACTAGCGGAGAGGAGCTCCTACGAGCAGTACTTC. Protein product: CSVGGAGLAERSSYEQYF.

This clone came up once. The chain uses TRBV20-1 and TRBJ2-1; D unresolved. This CDR3 spans 10 amino acids. V shed 6 bases and J shed 9 bases, with 9 bases lying between them. Germline V gene lookup returns CDR1 DFQATT and CDR2 SNEGSKA (reference sequence). The CDR3 coding sequence is TGCAGTGCGAGGAGCCCTGAGCAGTTCTTC. As protein: CSARSPEQFF.

The table lists this clone with a count of one. The CDR3 sequence: CASSRGGGGSGNQPQHF. The CDR3 DNA reads as TGTGCCAGTTCCCGGGGTGGAGGGGGCAGTGGGAATCAGCCCCAGCATTTT. The chain uses TRBV27 and TRBJ1-5; 7 nucleotides align to TRBD1. J was trimmed by 4 bases and V by 9 bases; bases with no gene match: 18. The germline gives CDR1 MNHEY, CDR2 SMNVEV (reference sequence). There are 17 residues in the CDR3.